A single sample gave rise to the 2 T cell receptor beta chains below, sequenced in a study of STAT5B mutations in CD4+ large granular lymphocyte leukemia (dated by TCRdb to 2022 to 2024). Receptor libraries were prepared by the immunoSEQ multiplex PCR assay. This is the immuneACCESS table as TCRdb keeps it, with only in-frame sequences that have V and J called. A part of the clones is gone; compared with another copy, unresolved V genes explain less than half, and the rest is unexplained. The sample profile shows 20,000 to 25,000 clones; roughly 78% of them were found once. 0.55% to 0.75% of the sample rests with the top ten. The specimen sequenced was CD4+ T cells from blood buffy coats. Every receptor here comes from a human donor in good health.

The chain uses TRBV7-2 and TRBJ2-2; weak D call: TRBD2 (5 bases). The V and J ends lost 1 base and 6 bases respectively, with 9 bases between them. The germline V gene encodes CDR1 SGHTA and CDR2 FQGNSA. There are 14 residues in the CDR3. CDR3 region: CASSLVLEAGELFF. CDR3 DNA sequence: TGTGCCAGCAGCTTAGTTTTGGAGGCCGGGGAGCTGTTTTTT.

A remark on this clone: Sequence at one end of the junction differs from germline and may be a read error. The CDR3 coding sequence is TGTGCTAGCAGCTTAGACGGGATGGCGGGGAAGCAGTTCTTC. Its protein is CASSLDGMAGKQFF. This chain connects TRBV7-7 to TRBJ2-1; maybe TRBD2 (6 bases). Germline V CDR1 and CDR2: SSHAT, FNYEAQ (reference sequence). CDR3 size: 14 residues. Full variable domain (outside the CDR3, taken from reference TRBV7-7 and TRBJ2-1): GAGVSQSPRYKVTKRGQDVTLRCDPISSHATLYWYQQALGQGPEFLTYFNYEAQPDKSGLPSDRFSAERPEGSISTLTIQRTEQRDSAMYRCASSLDGMAGKQFFGPGTRLTVL.